This T cell receptor beta chain originates from a study of Tregs in tolerant kidney transplant recipients. At the level of the study: Recipients received nonmyeloablative bone marrow transplants from related graft donors, with transient mixed chimerism.

Findings and limits, study-wide: The small number of patients limits these findings pending further validation. Some patients' samples used different primers over time, so nucleotide sequences weren't comparable.

Only in-frame clones appear in the TCRdb table, and some are missing; sequencing was by immunoSEQ multiplex PCR. The sample has tens of thousands of clones; nearly 98% are singletons. For this clone: Its antigen is not known.

Unstimulated regulatory T cells (CD4+CD25+CD127-), CD4+CD25- non-regulatory cells, CD4 and CD8 cells were FACS-sorted from thawed PBMCs. V trimming: 8 bases; J trimming: 0 bases; junction bases outside the gene matches: 9. Germline-derived CDR1 and CDR2 are LNHDA and SQIVND (reference sequence). This CDR3 is 16 amino acids long. Sequences were derived from Tregs from blood, sampled before the transplant. This receptor was obtained from a human donor who received a combined kidney and bone marrow transplant. This chain connects TRBV19 to TRBJ2-2, with 7 bases that match TRBD1. The CDR3 sequence: CASSIGGQPNTGELFF. Here the CDR3 DNA reads TGTGCCAGTTCCATAGGGGGACAGCCGAACACCGGGGAGCTGTTTTTT. Combining the CDR3 with reference TRBV19 and TRBJ2-2 gives the whole variable domain DGGITQSPKYLFRKEGQNVTLSCEQNLNHDAMYWYRQDPGQGLRLIYYSQIVNDFQKGDIAEGYSVSREKKESFPLTVTSAQKNPTAFYLCASSIGGQPNTGELFFGEGSRLTVL.